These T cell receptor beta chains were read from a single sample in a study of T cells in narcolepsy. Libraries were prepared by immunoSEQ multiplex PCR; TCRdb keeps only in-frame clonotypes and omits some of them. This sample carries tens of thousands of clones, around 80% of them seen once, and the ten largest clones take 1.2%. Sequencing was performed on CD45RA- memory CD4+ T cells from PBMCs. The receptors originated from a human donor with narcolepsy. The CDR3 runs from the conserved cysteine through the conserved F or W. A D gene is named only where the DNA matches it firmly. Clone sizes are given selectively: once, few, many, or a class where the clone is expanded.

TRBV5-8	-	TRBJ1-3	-	TGTGCCAGCAGCTTGGGAGTCTCTGGAAACACCATATATTTT	CASSLGVSGNTIYF
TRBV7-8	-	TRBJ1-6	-	TGTGCCAGCAGCTTAGGAGGGCGACTGACCCATTCACCCCTCCACTTT	CASSLGGRLTHSPLHF
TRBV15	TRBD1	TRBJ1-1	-	TGTGCCACCAGCCTCTTCAGGGGGGGAACTGAAGCTTTCTTT	CATSLFRGGTEAFF
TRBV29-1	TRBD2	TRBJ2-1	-	TGCAGCGTTGAGGGACTACGTTTATCTGGCAACAATGAGCAGTTCTTC	CSVEGLRLSGNNEQFF
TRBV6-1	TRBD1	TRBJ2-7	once	TGTGCCAGCAGGCGCGAGACAGGGGGGGCCTACGAGCAGTACTTC	CASRRETGGAYEQYF
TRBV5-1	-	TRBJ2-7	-	TGCGCCAGCAGCCCCGGGACGGGTATCTCCTACGAGCAGTGCTTC	CASSPGTGISYEQCF
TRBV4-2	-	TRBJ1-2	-	TGTGCCAGCAGCCAAGGTGGACAGTATGGCTACACCTTC	CASSQGGQYGYTF
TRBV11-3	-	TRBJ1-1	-	TGTGCCAGCAGCCCCACGGCGGGGTCCACTGAAGCTTTCTTT	CASSPTAGSTEAFF
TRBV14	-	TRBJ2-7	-	TGTGCCAGCAGCCCCCTGGGGGGGGCCGGGTCCTACGAGCAGTACTTC	CASSPLGGAGSYEQYF
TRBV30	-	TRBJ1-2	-	TGTGCCTGGAGTCTTGGGACTGCCCTACGGGGCTACACCTTC	CAWSLGTALRGYTF
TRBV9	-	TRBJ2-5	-	TGTGCCAGCAGCGTAGCGATAGCGGGACAGGAGACCCAGTACTTC	CASSVAIAGQETQYF
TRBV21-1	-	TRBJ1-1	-	TGTGCCAGCAGAGACAGGGCCCAAACCCGGATGAACACTGAAGCTTTCTTT	CASRDRAQTRMNTEAFF
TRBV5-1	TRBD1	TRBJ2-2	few	TGCGCCAGCAGCAGGGGGACAGGGAATACCGGGGAGCTGTTTTTT	CASSRGTGNTGELFF
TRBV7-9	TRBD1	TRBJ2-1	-	TGTGCCAGCAGCTCACCGGGACAGGCCTACAATGAGCAGTTCTTC	CASSSPGQAYNEQFF
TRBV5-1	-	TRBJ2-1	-	TGCGCCAGCAGCTTGGCCCTCGGGGTAAATGAGCAGTTCTTC	CASSLALGVNEQFF
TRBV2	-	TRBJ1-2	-	TGTGCCAGCAGTGAAAGGTATGGCTACACCTTC	CASSERYGYTF
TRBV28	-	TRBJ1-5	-	TGTGCCAGCAGCTCCCAAACAGGGATGGGCAATCAGCCCCAGCATTTT	CASSSQTGMGNQPQHF
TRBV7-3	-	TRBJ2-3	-	TGTGCCAGCAGCTTATCTAGCCGTGGATTGGCTAGCCTAGCCACAGATACGCAGTATTTT	CASSLSSRGLASLATDTQYF
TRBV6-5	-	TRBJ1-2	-	TGTGCCAGCAGAGAAAGGGGAGCTAACTATGGCTACACCTTC	CASRERGANYGYTF
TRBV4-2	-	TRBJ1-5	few	TGTGCCAGCAGCCAAGTTACCGGATCTGGCAATCAGCCCCAGCATTTT	CASSQVTGSGNQPQHF
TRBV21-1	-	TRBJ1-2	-	TGTGCCAGCAGCAACTGGCCGGGACAGGGACCAGGGGGCTACACCTTC	CASSNWPGQGPGGYTF
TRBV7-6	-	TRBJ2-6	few	TGTGCCAGCAGCTTAGCGCCGTTAGGGGCCAACGTCCTGACTTTC	CASSLAPLGANVLTF
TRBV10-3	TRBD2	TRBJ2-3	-	TGTGCCATCAGTGAGCCCAGCGGGGATTCGGATACGCAGTATTTT	CAISEPSGDSDTQYF
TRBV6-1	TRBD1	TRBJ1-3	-	TGTGCCAGCGAACAGGGGGATTTTGGAAACACCATATATTTT	CASEQGDFGNTIYF
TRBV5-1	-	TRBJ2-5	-	TGCGCCAGCAGCTTCGGGGACATCCAAGAGACCCAGTACTTC	CASSFGDIQETQYF
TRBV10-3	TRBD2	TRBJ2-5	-	TGTGCCATCAGTGAGTCTAAGCGGGAGGCTACCCAGTACTTC	CAISESKREATQYF
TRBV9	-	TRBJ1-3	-	TGTGCCAGCAGCCCCACGCCAGCATCTGGAAACACCATATATTTT	CASSPTPASGNTIYF
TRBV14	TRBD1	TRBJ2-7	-	TGTGCCAGCAGCGACAGGGTGCGGGAGCAGTACTTC	CASSDRVREQYF
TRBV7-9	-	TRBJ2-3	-	TGTGCCAGCAGCGTACTTGGGGCCACAGATACGCAGTATTTT	CASSVLGATDTQYF
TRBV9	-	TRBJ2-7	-	TGTGCCAGCAGCGTAGAGGGACGTGATGGGCACGAGCAGTACTTC	CASSVEGRDGHEQYF
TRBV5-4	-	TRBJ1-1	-	TGTGCCAGCAGGGATACGAGGGGGTTGAACACTGAAGCTTTCTTT	CASRDTRGLNTEAFF
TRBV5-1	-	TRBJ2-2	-	TGCGCCAGCAGCTTGGCTCCGGGAATTACGAACACCGGGGAGCTGTTTTTT	CASSLAPGITNTGELFF
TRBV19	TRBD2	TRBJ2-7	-	TGTGCCAGTAAAGAAGCGGGAGCCTACGAGCAGTACTTC	CASKEAGAYEQYF
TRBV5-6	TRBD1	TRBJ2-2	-	TGTGCCAGCAGCTTGGGTGACAGGGTTCTCACCGGGGAGCTGTTTTTT	CASSLGDRVLTGELFF
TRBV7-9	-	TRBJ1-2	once	TGTGCCAGCAGCAGGTGGTCAGGCGGCTACACCTTC	CASSRWSGGYTF
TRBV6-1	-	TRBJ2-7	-	TGTGCCAGGGCAAAACTAACAGAGGAGGACGAGCAGTACTTC	CARAKLTEEDEQYF
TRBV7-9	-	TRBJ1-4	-	TGTGCCAGCAGCTCAGGGGTTCAAAATGAAAAACTGTTTTTT	CASSSGVQNEKLFF
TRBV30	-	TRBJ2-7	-	TGTGCCTGGAGCGATATGTTCTCCTACGAGCAGTACTTC	CAWSDMFSYEQYF
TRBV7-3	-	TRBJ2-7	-	TGTGCCAGCAGCTTAGGGTATCGGTCCGAGCAGTACTTC	CASSLGYRSEQYF
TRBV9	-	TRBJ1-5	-	TGTGCCAGCAGCGTAGAGCTCAGGGGTAGCAATCAGCCCCAGCATTTT	CASSVELRGSNQPQHF
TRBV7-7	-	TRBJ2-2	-	TGTGCCAGCAGCTTAGCGACCAACACCGGGGAGCTGTTTTTT	CASSLATNTGELFF
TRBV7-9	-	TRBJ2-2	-	TGTGCCAGCAGCCCCGGACGGAAACACGGGGAGCTGTTTTTT	CASSPGRKHGELFF
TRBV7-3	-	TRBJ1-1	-	TGTGCCAGCAGCTTAACGGTGAACACTGAAGCTTTCTTT	CASSLTVNTEAFF
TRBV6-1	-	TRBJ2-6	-	TGTGCCAGCAGGGTGTTTGGGGCCAACGTCCTGACTTTC	CASRVFGANVLTF
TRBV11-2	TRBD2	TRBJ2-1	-	TGTGCCAGCAGCTTAGCGGGAGGGCTTGAGCAGTTCTTC	CASSLAGGLEQFF
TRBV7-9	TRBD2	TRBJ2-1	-	TGTGCCAGCAGCCAGGCGACTAGCGGGAGCATATACAATGAGCAGTTCTTC	CASSQATSGSIYNEQFF
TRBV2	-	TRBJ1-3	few	TGTGCCAGCAGTGTACCGGTTTTGGGAAACACCATATATTTT	CASSVPVLGNTIYF
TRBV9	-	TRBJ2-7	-	TGTGCCAGCAGCTCCTATGACGGCTACGAGCAGTACTTC	CASSSYDGYEQYF
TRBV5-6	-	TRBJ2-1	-	TGTGCCAGCAGCTTCCCAGCAAGCTACAATGAGCAGTTCTTC	CASSFPASYNEQFF
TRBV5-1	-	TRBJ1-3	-	TGCGCCAGCAGCCTCCCGGAGGGATACGGAAACACCATATATTTT	CASSLPEGYGNTIYF
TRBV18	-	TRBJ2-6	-	TGTGCCAGCTCATCCGGGGCCACAAAGGGGGCCAACGTCCTGACTTTC	CASSSGATKGANVLTF
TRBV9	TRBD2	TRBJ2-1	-	TGTGCCAGCAGTAGAAGCGGGGGGGCACGTGAGCAGTTCTTC	CASSRSGGAREQFF
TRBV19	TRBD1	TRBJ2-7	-	TGTGCCAGTAGCTCCGGGACAGATCTACGGGGGCAGTACTTC	CASSSGTDLRGQYF
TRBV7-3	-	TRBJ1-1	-	TGTGCCAGCAGCATCCGGGAGAACACTGAAGCTTTCTTT	CASSIRENTEAFF
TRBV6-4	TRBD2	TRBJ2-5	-	TGTGCCAGCACCGATGGGACTAGCATCGAGACCCAGTACTTC	CASTDGTSIETQYF
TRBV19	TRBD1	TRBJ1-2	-	TGTGCCAGTAGTCGGCCCTTGGACAGGACACGATACTATGGCTACACCTTC	CASSRPLDRTRYYGYTF
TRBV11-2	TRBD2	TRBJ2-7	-	TGTGCCAGCAGCTCCCGCGGGGGACCCTCCTACGAGCAGTACTTC	CASSSRGGPSYEQYF
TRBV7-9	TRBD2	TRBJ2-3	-	TGTGCCAGCAGCCTCCCGGGGGGAACTCCCTTT	CASSLPGGTPF
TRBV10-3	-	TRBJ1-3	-	TGTGCCATCAGTGAGGCAGGCTCTGGAAACACCATATATTTT	CAISEAGSGNTIYF
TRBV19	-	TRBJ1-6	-	TGTGCCAGTAGCCCGTTCGAGTCCTATAATTCACCCCTCCACTTT	CASSPFESYNSPLHF